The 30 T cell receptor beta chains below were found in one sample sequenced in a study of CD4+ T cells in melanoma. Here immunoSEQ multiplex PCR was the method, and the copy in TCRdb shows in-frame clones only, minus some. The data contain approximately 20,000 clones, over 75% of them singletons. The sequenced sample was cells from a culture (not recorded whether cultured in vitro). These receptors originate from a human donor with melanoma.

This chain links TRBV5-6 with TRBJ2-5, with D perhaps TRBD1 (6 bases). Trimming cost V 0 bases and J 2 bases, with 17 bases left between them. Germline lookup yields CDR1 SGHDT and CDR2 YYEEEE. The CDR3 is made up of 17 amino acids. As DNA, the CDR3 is TGTGCCAGCAGCTTGGCCGGGACATTGTGGGGTCAAGAGACCCAGTACTTC. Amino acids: CASSLAGTLWGQETQYF.

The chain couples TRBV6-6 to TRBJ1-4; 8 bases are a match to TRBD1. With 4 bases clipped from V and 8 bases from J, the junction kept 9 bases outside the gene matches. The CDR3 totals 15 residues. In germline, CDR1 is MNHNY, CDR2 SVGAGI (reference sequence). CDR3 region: CASSSGQGGREKLFF. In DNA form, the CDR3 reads TGTGCCAGCAGTTCCGGACAGGGAGGGCGCGAAAAACTGTTTTTT.

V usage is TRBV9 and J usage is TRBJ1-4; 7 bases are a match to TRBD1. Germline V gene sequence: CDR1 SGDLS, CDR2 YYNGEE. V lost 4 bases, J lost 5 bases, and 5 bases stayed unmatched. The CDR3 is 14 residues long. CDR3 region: CASSMGQKNEKLFF. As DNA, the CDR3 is TGTGCCAGCAGCATGGGACAGAAGAATGAAAAACTGTTTTTT.

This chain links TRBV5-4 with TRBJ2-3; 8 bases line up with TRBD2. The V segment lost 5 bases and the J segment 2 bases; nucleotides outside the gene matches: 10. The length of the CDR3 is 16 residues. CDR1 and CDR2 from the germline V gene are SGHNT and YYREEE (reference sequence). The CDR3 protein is CASSSGTRVITDTQYF. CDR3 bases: TGTGCCAGCAGTTCCGGGACTAGAGTTATCACAGATACGCAGTATTTT.

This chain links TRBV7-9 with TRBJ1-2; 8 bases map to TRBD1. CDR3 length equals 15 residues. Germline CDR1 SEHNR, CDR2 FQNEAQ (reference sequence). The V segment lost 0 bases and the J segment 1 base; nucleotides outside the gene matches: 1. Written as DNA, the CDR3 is TGTGCCAGCAGCTTAGCGGGACAGGATAACTATGGCTACACCTTC. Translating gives CASSLAGQDNYGYTF.

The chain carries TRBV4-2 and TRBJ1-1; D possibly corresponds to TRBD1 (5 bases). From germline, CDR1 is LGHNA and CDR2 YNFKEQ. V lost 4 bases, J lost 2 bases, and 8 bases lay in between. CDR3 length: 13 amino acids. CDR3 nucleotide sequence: TGTGCCAGCAGCCCTCAGGGAAACACTGAAGCTTTCTTT. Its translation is CASSPQGNTEAFF.

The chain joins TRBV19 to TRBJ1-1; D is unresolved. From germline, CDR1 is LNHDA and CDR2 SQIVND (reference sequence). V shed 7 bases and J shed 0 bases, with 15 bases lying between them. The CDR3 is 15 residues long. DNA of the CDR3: TGTGCCAGTACCCCAACCCAGGTTGTGAACACTGAAGCTTTCTTT. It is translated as CASTPTQVVNTEAFF.

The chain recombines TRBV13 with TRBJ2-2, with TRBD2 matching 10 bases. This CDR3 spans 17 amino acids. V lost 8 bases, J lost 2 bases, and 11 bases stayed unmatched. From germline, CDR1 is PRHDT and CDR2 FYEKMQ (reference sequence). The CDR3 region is CASGGLAARSNTGELFF. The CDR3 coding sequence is TGTGCCAGCGGCGGACTAGCGGCTAGATCAAACACCGGGGAGCTGTTTTTT.

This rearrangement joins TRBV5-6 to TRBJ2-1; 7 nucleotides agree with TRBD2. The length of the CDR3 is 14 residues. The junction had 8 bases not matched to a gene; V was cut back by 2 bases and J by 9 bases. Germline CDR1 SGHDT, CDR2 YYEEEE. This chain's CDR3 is CASSFSSTSTEQFF. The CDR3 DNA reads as TGTGCCAGCAGCTTCTCCTCGACTAGCACTGAGCAGTTCTTC. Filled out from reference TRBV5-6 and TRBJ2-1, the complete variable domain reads DAGVTQSPTHLIKTRGQQVTLRCSPKSGHDTVSWYQQALGQGPQFIFQYYEEEERQRGNFPDRFSGHQFPNYSSELNVNALLLGDSALYLCASSFSSTSTEQFFGPGTRLTVL.

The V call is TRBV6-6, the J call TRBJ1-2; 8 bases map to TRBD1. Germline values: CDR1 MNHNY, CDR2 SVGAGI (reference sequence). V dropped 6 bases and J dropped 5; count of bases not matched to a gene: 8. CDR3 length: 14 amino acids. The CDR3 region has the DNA TGTGCCAGCAGGGGACAGGTGGGAGATTATGGCTACACCTTC. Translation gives CASRGQVGDYGYTF.

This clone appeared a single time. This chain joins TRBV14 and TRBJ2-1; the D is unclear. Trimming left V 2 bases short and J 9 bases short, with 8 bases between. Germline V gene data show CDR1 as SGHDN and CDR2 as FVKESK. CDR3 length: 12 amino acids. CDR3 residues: CASSQSWTEQFF. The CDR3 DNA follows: TGTGCCAGCAGCCAATCTTGGACTGAGCAGTTCTTC.

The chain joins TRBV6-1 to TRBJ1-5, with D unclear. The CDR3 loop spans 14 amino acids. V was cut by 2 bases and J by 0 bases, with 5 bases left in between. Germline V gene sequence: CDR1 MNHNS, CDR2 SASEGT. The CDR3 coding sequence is TGTGCCAGCAGTGAAAGGCATAGCAATCAGCCCCAGCATTTT. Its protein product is CASSERHSNQPQHF.

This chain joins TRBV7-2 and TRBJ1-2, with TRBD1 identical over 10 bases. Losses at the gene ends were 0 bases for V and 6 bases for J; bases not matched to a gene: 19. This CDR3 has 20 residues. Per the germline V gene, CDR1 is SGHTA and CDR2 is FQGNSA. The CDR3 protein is CASSLAVIADRGRILHGYTF. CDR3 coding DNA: TGTGCCAGCAGCTTAGCGGTGATAGCTGACAGGGGGCGAATTCTTCATGGCTACACCTTC.

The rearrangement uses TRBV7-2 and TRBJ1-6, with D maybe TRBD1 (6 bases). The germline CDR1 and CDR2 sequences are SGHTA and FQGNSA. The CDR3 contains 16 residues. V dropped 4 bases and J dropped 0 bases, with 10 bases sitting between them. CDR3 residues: CASSSQGSSYNSPLHF. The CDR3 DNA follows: TGTGCCAGCAGCTCGCAGGGGAGCTCCTATAATTCACCCCTCCACTTT.

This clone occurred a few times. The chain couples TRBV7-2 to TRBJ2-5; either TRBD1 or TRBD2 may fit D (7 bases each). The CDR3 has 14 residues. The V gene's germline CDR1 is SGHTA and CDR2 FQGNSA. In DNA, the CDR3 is TGTGCAGAGGGGGCCAGCGGGGCCCAAGAGACCCAGTACTTC. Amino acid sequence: CAEGASGAQETQYF.

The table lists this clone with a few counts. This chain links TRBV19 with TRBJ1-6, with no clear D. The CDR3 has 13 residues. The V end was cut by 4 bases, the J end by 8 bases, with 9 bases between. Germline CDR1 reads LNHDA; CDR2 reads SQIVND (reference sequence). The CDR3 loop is CASSRDPYSPLHF. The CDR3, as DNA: TGTGCCAGTAGTAGAGACCCTTATTCACCCCTCCACTTT. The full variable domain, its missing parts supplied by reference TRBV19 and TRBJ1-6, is DGGITQSPKYLFRKEGQNVTLSCEQNLNHDAMYWYRQDPGQGLRLIYYSQIVNDFQKGDIAEGYSVSREKKESFPLTVTSAQKNPTAFYLCASSRDPYSPLHFGNGTRLTVT.

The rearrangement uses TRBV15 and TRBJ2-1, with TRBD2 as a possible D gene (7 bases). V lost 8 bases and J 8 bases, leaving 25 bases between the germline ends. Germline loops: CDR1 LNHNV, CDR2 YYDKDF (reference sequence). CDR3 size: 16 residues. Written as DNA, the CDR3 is TGTGCCACCTTAAGACAGGCGGGGGCCGTCGTCGATGAGCAGTTCTTC. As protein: CATLRQAGAVVDEQFF.

For the CDR3, the DNA is TGTGCCAGCAGGAAAGGACAGGGCACCTACGAGCAGTACTTC. Amino acid sequence: CASRKGQGTYEQYF. The V and J genes are TRBV6-1 and TRBJ2-7; 8 positions agree with TRBD1. Germline loops: CDR1 MNHNS, CDR2 SASEGT. There are 14 residues in the CDR3. The V segment lost 6 bases and the J segment 2 bases; nucleotides outside the gene matches: 6.

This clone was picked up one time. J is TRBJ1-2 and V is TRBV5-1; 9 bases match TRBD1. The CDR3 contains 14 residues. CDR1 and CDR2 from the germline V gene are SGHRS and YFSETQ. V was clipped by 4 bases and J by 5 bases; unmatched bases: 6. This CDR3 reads CASSQSGTGYGYTF. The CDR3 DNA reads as TGCGCCAGCAGCCAGTCCGGGACAGGGTATGGCTACACCTTC.

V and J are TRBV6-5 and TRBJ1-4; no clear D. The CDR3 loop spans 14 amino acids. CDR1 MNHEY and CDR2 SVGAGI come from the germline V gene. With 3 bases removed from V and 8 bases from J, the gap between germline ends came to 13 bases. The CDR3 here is CASSYAMDGEKLFF. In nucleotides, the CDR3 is TGTGCCAGCAGTTATGCCATGGACGGCGAAAAACTGTTTTTT.

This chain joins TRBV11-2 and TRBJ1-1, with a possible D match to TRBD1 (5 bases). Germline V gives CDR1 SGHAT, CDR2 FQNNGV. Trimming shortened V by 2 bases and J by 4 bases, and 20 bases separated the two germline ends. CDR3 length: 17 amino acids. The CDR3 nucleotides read TGTGCCAGCAGCTTAAGCCGGGACCGCGCGAGGGGCACTGAAGCTTTCTTT. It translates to CASSLSRDRARGTEAFF.

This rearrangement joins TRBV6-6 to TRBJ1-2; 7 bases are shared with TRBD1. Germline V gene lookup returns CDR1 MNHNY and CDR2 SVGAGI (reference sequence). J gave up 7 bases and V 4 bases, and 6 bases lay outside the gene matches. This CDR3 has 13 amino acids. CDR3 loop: CASSWARGGGYTF. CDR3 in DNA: TGTGCCAGCAGTTGGGCCAGGGGGGGTGGCTACACCTTC.

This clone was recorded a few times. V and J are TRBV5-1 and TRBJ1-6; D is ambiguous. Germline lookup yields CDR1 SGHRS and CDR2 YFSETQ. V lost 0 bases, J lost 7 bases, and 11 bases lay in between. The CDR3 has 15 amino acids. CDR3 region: CASSLGDLPNSPLHF. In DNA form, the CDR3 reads TGCGCCAGCAGCTTGGGCGACCTACCCAATTCACCCCTCCACTTT.

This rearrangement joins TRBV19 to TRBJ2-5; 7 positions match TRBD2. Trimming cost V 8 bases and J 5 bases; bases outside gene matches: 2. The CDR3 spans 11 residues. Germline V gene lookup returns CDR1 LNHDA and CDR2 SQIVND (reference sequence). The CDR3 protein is CASGGGETQYF. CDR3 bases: TGTGCCAGTGGGGGAGGGGAGACCCAGTACTTC.

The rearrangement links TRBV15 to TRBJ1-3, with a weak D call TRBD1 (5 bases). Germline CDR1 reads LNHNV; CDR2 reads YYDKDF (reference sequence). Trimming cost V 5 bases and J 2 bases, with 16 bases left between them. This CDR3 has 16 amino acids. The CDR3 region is CATSGGWGRAGNTIYF. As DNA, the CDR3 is TGTGCCACCAGCGGGGGTTGGGGTAGGGCTGGAAACACCATATATTTT.

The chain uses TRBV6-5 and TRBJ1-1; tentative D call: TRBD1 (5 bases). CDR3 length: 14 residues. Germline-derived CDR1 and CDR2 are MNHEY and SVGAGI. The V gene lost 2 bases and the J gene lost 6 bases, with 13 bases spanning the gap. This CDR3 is CASSYMGGLAEAFF. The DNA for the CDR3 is TGTGCCAGCAGTTACATGGGGGGGTTGGCTGAAGCTTTCTTT.

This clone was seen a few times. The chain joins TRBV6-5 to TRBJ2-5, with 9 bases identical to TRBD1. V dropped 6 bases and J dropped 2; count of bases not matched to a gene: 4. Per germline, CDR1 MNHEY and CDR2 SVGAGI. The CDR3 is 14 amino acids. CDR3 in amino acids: CASRTGGTQETQYF. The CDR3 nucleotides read TGTGCCAGCAGGACAGGGGGAACACAAGAGACCCAGTACTTC.

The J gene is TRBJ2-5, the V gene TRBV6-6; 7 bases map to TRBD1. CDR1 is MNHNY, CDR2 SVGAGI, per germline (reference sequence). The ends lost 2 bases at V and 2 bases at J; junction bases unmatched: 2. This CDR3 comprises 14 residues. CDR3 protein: CASSYQGEQETQYF. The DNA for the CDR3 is TGTGCCAGCAGTTACCAGGGGGAACAAGAGACCCAGTACTTC.

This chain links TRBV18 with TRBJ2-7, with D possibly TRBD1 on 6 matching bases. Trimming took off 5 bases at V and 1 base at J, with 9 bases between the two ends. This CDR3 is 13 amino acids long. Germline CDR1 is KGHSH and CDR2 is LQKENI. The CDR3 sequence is CASSSGVSYEQYF. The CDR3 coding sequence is TGTGCCAGCTCATCAGGGGTTTCCTACGAGCAGTACTTC.

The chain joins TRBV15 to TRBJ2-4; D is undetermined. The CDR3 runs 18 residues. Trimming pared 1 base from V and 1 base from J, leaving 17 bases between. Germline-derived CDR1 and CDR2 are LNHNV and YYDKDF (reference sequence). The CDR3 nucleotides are TGTGCCACCAGCAGAGTAGGTGACGGGCGTCTCGCCAAAAACATTCAGTACTTC. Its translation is CATSRVGDGRLAKNIQYF.